This entry describes one T cell receptor beta chain. This specimen comes from a study of blood T cell repertoires in COVID-19. Study as a whole: Sites across the United States, Italy and Spain contributed samples from acute and convalescent COVID-19.

The protocol was immunoSEQ multiplex PCR, while the TCRdb copy is restricted to in-frame clones and leaves out a portion. The sample yields 40,000 to 65,000 clones, around 86% seen once. Trimming cost V 0 bases and J 4 bases, with 7 bases left between them. Germline CDR1 reads SGHTS; CDR2 reads YDEGEE. CDR3 size: 14 residues. Material for sequencing was peripheral blood. The chain carries TRBV5-8 and TRBJ1-4; D unresolved. The receptor was derived from a man older than 75 with acute or convalescent COVID-19. The CDR3 DNA follows: TGTGCCAGCAGCTTGGGGCTGGTTAATGAAAAACTGTTTTTT. Its protein product is CASSLGLVNEKLFF.